The 17 T cell receptor beta chains given below trace back to one sample, sequenced in a study of T cells after yellow fever vaccination. MiXCR, applied by TCRdb to the 5' RACE reads, yields one record per CDR3 protein. The table lists 230,000 or so distinct CDR3 sequences, more than 3.5% of them singletons. This specimen consisted of PBMCs, obtained 15 days after the yellow fever booster vaccination. These receptors came from a man aged 18-30 years who received the YFV17D yellow fever vaccine.

At least ten counts were recorded for this clonotype. CDR3 DNA: TGTGCCACCAGCAGAGAAAGGGGCCCGGGCTATGAGCAGTTCTTC. Its protein is CATSRERGPGYEQFF. The rearrangement links TRBV15 to TRBJ2-1; a possible D gene is TRBD1 (5 bases). The CDR3 contains 15 residues. Per the germline V gene, CDR1 is LNHNV and CDR2 is YYDKDF (reference sequence). V was pared by 0 bases and J by 8 bases, with 14 bases between.

This clonotype was found many times. The chain carries TRBV4-3 and TRBJ2-7, with D possibly TRBD2 on 5 matching bases. The CDR3 spans 14 residues. Deletions cut 1 base from V and 4 bases from J, with 11 bases between. The germline V gene has CDR1 LGHNA and CDR2 YSLEER. This chain's CDR3 is CASSQGRSKYEQYF. DNA of the CDR3: TGCGCCAGCAGCCAAGGGAGGTCGAAGTACGAGCAGTACTTC.

This clonotype was recorded at least ten times. This chain links TRBV29-1 with TRBJ1-1; weak D call: TRBD1 (5 bases). Trimming shortened V by 8 bases and J by 11 bases, and 18 bases separated the two germline ends. This CDR3 spans 11 amino acids. Germline CDR1 and CDR2: SQVTM and ANQGSEA. The CDR3 loop is CSSTSGGKAFF. CDR3 bases: TGCAGCTCCACTTCGGGGGGGAAGGCTTTCTTT.

This clonotype was seen many times. This chain links TRBV20-1 with TRBJ2-1; the match to TRBD2 covers 8 bases. V shed 1 base, J shed 9 bases, and the junction held 17 bases outside the gene matches. There are 17 residues in the CDR3. Germline V gene data show CDR1 as DFQATT and CDR2 as SNEGSKA (reference sequence). The CDR3 nucleotides read TGCAGTGCTAGAGCAGTAGCGGGGACGCCCGCAATGGGTGAGCAGTTCTTC. It yields the protein CSARAVAGTPAMGEQFF.

This clonotype was counted many times. The chain uses TRBV18 and TRBJ2-2, with 8 bases identical to TRBD2. Germline CDR1 is KGHSH and CDR2 is LQKENI. The CDR3 extends over 16 amino acids. With V trimmed by 0 bases and J by 6 bases, 6 bases remained unmatched. The CDR3 spells CASSPPTGGPSGELFF. CDR3 sequence (DNA): TGTGCCAGCTCACCACCGACGGGGGGGCCTTCCGGGGAGCTGTTTTTT.

This clonotype has at least ten counts. The chain is built from TRBV5-8 and TRBJ2-6; D is unresolved. The CDR3 runs 15 residues. V was pared by 4 bases and J by 1 base, with 9 bases between. Germline CDR1 SGHTS, CDR2 YDEGEE. The CDR3 loop is CASSLRVSGANVLTF. CDR3 DNA sequence: TGTGCCAGCAGCCTAAGGGTTTCTGGGGCCAACGTCCTGACTTTC.

This clonotype occurred many times. The chain uses TRBV5-5 and TRBJ1-1, with D perhaps TRBD1 (6 bases). Germline CDR1 reads SGHKS; CDR2 reads YYEKEE (reference sequence). V was pared by 3 bases and J by 6 bases, with 15 bases between. CDR3 length: 14 residues. As DNA, the CDR3 is TGTGCCAGCAGCTCAACCCGGGGACAAGCTGAAGCTTTCTTT. This translates into CASSSTRGQAEAFF.

This clonotype has ten or more counts. The chain recombines TRBV20-1 with TRBJ2-5; D is possibly TRBD1 or TRBD2 (5 bases each). The V and J ends lost 1 base and 5 bases respectively, with 14 bases between them. The V gene's germline CDR1 is DFQATT and CDR2 SNEGSKA (reference sequence). The CDR3 has 14 amino acids. The CDR3 region has the DNA TGCAGTGCTAGAGCCGAAGGGTGGGGGGAGACCCAGTACTTC. Encoded protein: CSARAEGWGETQYF.

This clonotype was recorded many times. This rearrangement joins TRBV7-2 to TRBJ2-3; tentatively, D is TRBD1 (6 bases). Germline lookup yields CDR1 SGHTA and CDR2 FQGNSA. V was shortened by 1 base and J by 2 bases, with 19 bases between the two germline ends. This CDR3 is 18 amino acids long. The CDR3 here is CASSLGWSRTVNTDTQYF. For the CDR3, the DNA is TGTGCCAGCAGCTTAGGTTGGAGCAGGACAGTCAACACAGATACGCAGTATTTT.

This clonotype was detected many times. The chain is built from TRBV12-3 or TRBV12-4 and TRBJ2-3; the D is unclear. CDR3 length: 17 amino acids. The V and J ends lost 4 bases and 4 bases respectively, with 21 bases between them. CDR3 sequence: CASSSPVAPSSPDTQYF. Written as DNA, the CDR3 is TGTGCCAGCAGTTCCCCGGTGGCCCCTTCCTCACCAGATACGCAGTATTTT.

There are many counts of this clonotype. V gene TRBV28 combines with J gene TRBJ2-7; the match to TRBD2 covers 8 bases. Germline loops: CDR1 MDHEN, CDR2 SYDVKM. This CDR3 contains 14 residues. J lost 4 bases, V lost 9 bases, and 11 bases had no gene match. The CDR3 loop reads CASGSGAGLYEQYV. The DNA for the CDR3 is TGTGCCAGTGGTAGCGGGGCGGGCCTTTACGAGCAGTACGTC.

This clonotype was observed many times. The chain joins TRBV3-1 to TRBJ2-3; D perhaps matches TRBD1 (5 bases). This CDR3 contains 14 residues. The germline CDR1 and CDR2 sequences are LGHDT and YNNKEL (reference sequence). V lost 0 bases, J lost 4 bases, and 8 bases lay in between. The CDR3 loop reads CASSQDDRPDTQYF. The CDR3 coding sequence is TGTGCCAGCAGCCAAGATGACAGACCAGATACGCAGTATTTT.

This clonotype was detected many times. The V and J genes are TRBV2 and TRBJ2-3, with 7 positions matching TRBD2. Per germline, CDR1 SNHLY and CDR2 FYNNEI. This CDR3 is built from 13 residues. With V trimmed by 3 bases and J by 3 bases, 0 bases remained unmatched. CDR3 protein: CASSDGGTDTQYF. In DNA, the CDR3 is TGTGCCAGCAGTGACGGGGGGACAGATACGCAGTATTTT.

This clonotype was found many times. The rearrangement links TRBV7-9 to TRBJ2-1, with 8 bases fitting TRBD1. Trimming at V came to 4 bases and at J to 6 bases, leaving 8 bases not matched to a gene. Germline-derived CDR1 and CDR2 are SEHNR and FQNEAQ (reference sequence). This CDR3 contains 15 residues. The DNA for the CDR3 is TGTGCCAGCAGCTCCCGGGACAGGCTTGTCAATGAGCAGTTCTTC. Translated, it gives CASSSRDRLVNEQFF. Drawing the rest from reference TRBV7-9 and TRBJ2-1, the complete variable domain is DTGVSQNPRHKITKRGQNVTFRCDPISEHNRLYWYRQTLGQGPEFLTYFQNEAQLEKSRLLSDRFSAERPKGSFSTLEIQRTEQGDSAMYLCASSSRDRLVNEQFFGPGTRLTVL.

This clonotype was counted ten times or more. CDR3 DNA sequence: TGCGCCAGCAGCCAGTGGGCAGGGGCGGACTCTGGGGCCAACGTCCTGACTTTC. This translates into CASSQWAGADSGANVLTF. The chain has TRBV4-1 and TRBJ2-6; the D gene is possibly TRBD1 (6 bases). The V end was cut by 3 bases, the J end by 0 bases, with 15 bases between. CDR1 and CDR2 from the germline V gene are MGHRA and YSYEKL. The CDR3 is made up of 18 amino acids.

This clonotype was seen many times. The V and J genes are TRBV7-2 and TRBJ1-2; tentatively, D is TRBD1 (5 bases). Trimming stripped 1 base from V and 5 bases from J, with 8 bases between. This CDR3 spans 13 amino acids. Germline assignment: CDR1 SGHTA and CDR2 FQGNSA. CDR3 amino acids: CASSLGQGYGYTF. The CDR3 nucleotides read TGTGCCAGCAGCTTAGGCCAGGGTTATGGCTACACCTTC. Based on the CDR3 plus reference TRBV7-2 and TRBJ1-2, the full variable domain is GAGVSQSPSNKVTEKGKDVELRCDPISGHTALYWYRQSLGQGLEFLIYFQGNSAPDKSGLPSDRFSAERTGGSVSTLTIQRTQQEDSAVYLCASSLGQGYGYTFGSGTRLTVV.

The sample holds many counts of this clonotype. The chain couples TRBV7-2 to TRBJ2-2; D gene uncertain. V lost 2 bases and J lost 6, with 7 bases in between. Germline V gene data show CDR1 as SGHTA and CDR2 as FQGNSA. The CDR3 has 13 amino acids. CDR3 sequence (DNA): TGTGCCAGCAGCTTAAGCCGTTCCGGGGAGCTGTTTTTT. Encoded protein: CASSLSRSGELFF.